A selection of T cell receptor beta chains follows, all from one sample in a study of control samples from healthy donors and cancer patients. The method was immunoSEQ multiplex PCR; TCRdb's version includes in-frame clones alone and lacks a portion of them. This sample has about 120,000 clones, with 75% to 90% found just once. The material sequenced was PBMCs. The receptors were gathered from a woman aged 45-65 years with colorectal cancer. Each CDR3 is given with its conserved first and last residue. The D gene is left open where the match is weak. Clone size is given for some rows only: seen once, a few or many times, or a class if the clone is expanded.

d_gene	v_gene	j_gene	abundance	CDR3aa	CDR3nt
TRBD2	TRBV5-1	TRBJ2-1	-	CASSRSGSRGNEQFF	TGCGCCAGCAGCCGAAGCGGGAGTAGAGGCAATGAGCAGTTCTTC
-	TRBV28	TRBJ2-4	once	CASSPNGAKAKNIQYF	TGTGCCAGCAGTCCCAACGGGGCAAAAGCCAAAAACATTCAGTACTTC
-	TRBV20-1	TRBJ2-3	-	CSASSRTLEVDTQYF	TGCAGTGCTAGTTCGAGGACTTTAGAGGTCGATACGCAGTATTTT
TRBD2	TRBV10-3	TRBJ2-5	-	CAISEPGLAAQETQYF	TGTGCCATCAGTGAGCCGGGACTAGCGGCGCAAGAGACCCAGTACTTC
-	TRBV19	TRBJ2-1	-	CASSIDRVGGQFF	TGTGCCAGTAGTATAGATCGTGTAGGGGGACAGTTCTTC
-	TRBV5-5	TRBJ2-2	-	CASSPPGTGELFF	TGTGCCAGCAGCCCCCCGGGGACCGGGGAGCTGTTTTTT
-	TRBV11-2	TRBJ2-7	-	CASSQTGYEQYF	TGTGCCAGCAGTCAAACAGGCTACGAGCAGTACTTC
-	TRBV6-5	TRBJ1-5	-	CASKDSNQPQHF	TGTGCCAGCAAGGACAGCAATCAGCCCCAGCATTTT
-	TRBV6-5	TRBJ1-3	-	CASNPDPNADTIYF	TGTGCCAGCAACCCAGACCCTAATGCGGACACCATATATTTT
-	TRBV9	TRBJ2-1	-	CASSAPGLPYNEQFF	TGTGCCAGCAGCGCTCCGGGACTGCCATACAATGAGCAGTTCTTC
-	TRBV6-5	TRBJ1-2	-	CASRAEISGYTF	TGTGCCAGCAGAGCAGAGATATCTGGCTACACCTTC
-	TRBV14	TRBJ2-7	-	CASSRGGVLSYEQYF	TGTGCCAGCAGCCGGGGAGGCGTCTTATCCTACGAGCAGTACTTC
TRBD1	TRBV7-9	TRBJ1-3	-	CASSSGQVRSSGNTIYF	TGTGCCAGCAGCTCAGGACAGGTCAGGAGCTCTGGAAACACCATATATTTT
TRBD1	TRBV28	TRBJ2-2	-	CASSQTTGYTGELFF	TGTGCCAGCAGTCAGACGACAGGGTACACCGGGGAGCTGTTTTTT
-	TRBV5-1	TRBJ1-1	-	CASSLNRNTEAFF	TGCGCCAGCAGCTTAAACAGAAACACTGAAGCTTTCTTT
-	TRBV5-6	TRBJ1-3	-	CASSLFPTASGNTIYF	TGTGCCAGCAGCTTGTTTCCGACAGCCTCTGGAAACACCATATATTTT
TRBD1	TRBV3-1/TRBV3-2	TRBJ1-5	-	CASSRTGGDQPQHF	TGTGCCAGCAGCCGGACAGGGGGAGATCAGCCCCAGCATTTT
TRBD2	TRBV7-2	TRBJ2-3	-	CAVRLSGRATDTQYF	TGTGCCGTACGACTCAGCGGGAGGGCCACTGATACGCAGTATTTT
TRBD1	TRBV9	TRBJ1-1	-	CASSAGQFKPEAFF	TGTGCCAGCAGCGCGGGACAGTTTAAACCCGAAGCTTTCTTT
-	TRBV3-1/TRBV3-2	TRBJ1-2	-	CASSQTTAVQGYGYTF	TGTGCCAGCAGCCAGACCACCGCCGTTCAGGGCTATGGCTACACCTTC
TRBD1	TRBV28	TRBJ2-7	-	CASSTPGGTGMYEQYF	TGTGCCAGCAGTACCCCCGGAGGGACAGGGATGTACGAGCAGTACTTC
-	TRBV9	TRBJ2-3	-	CASSATVGSATDTQYF	TGTGCCAGCAGCGCAACTGTGGGGTCGGCCACAGATACGCAGTATTTT
-	TRBV5-6	TRBJ2-6	-	CASSLEGSGANVLTF	TGTGCCAGCAGCTTGGAGGGGTCTGGGGCCAACGTCCTGACTTTC
-	TRBV6-6	TRBJ2-7	-	CASSYRRGFGQYF	TGTGCCAGCAGCTACAGACGGGGATTCGGGCAGTACTTC
-	TRBV5-1	TRBJ1-1	-	CASSGGDMNTEAFF	TGCGCCAGCAGCGGAGGAGATATGAACACTGAAGCTTTCTTT
-	TRBV28	TRBJ1-4	-	CASSLREKLFF	TGTGCCAGCAGTTTGCGGGAAAAACTGTTTTTT
TRBD2	TRBV28	TRBJ2-1	-	CASRRGGPASNEQFF	TGTGCCAGCCGAAGGGGAGGGCCGGCGAGCAATGAGCAGTTCTTC
TRBD1	TRBV6-5	TRBJ1-2	-	CAGQQGRYGYTF	TGTGCCGGACAACAGGGGCGCTATGGCTACACCTTC
TRBD1	TRBV6-5	TRBJ1-3	-	CAGSKTGSGNTIYF	TGTGCCGGCAGTAAGACAGGGTCTGGAAACACCATATATTTT
TRBD1	TRBV10-3	TRBJ1-2	-	CAIYPGGNSNYGYTF	TGTGCCATCTATCCAGGGGGCAATAGTAACTATGGCTACACCTTC
-	TRBV28	TRBJ1-2	-	CASSLTSQIYGYTF	TGTGCCAGCAGTTTAACGAGTCAGATATATGGCTACACCTTC
-	TRBV5-1	TRBJ1-2	-	CASSSSPGSDGYTF	TGCGCCAGCAGCTCCAGTCCGGGGTCAGATGGCTACACCTTC
TRBD1	TRBV7-3	TRBJ2-6	-	CASSRRPTGQSISGANVLTF	TGTGCCAGCAGCCGTAGGCCCACGGGACAGAGTATCTCTGGGGCCAACGTCCTGACTTTC
-	TRBV9	TRBJ2-3	-	CASSVVPVQDTQYF	TGTGCCAGCAGCGTAGTACCCGTCCAAGATACGCAGTATTTT
-	TRBV6-5	TRBJ1-2	once	CASRLTASNYGYTF	TGTGCCAGCAGGCTGACAGCTTCCAACTATGGCTACACCTTC
TRBD1	TRBV11-2	TRBJ2-7	-	CASSLGQGAPLRFDEQYF	TGTGCCAGCAGCCTAGGACAGGGGGCGCCCTTGCGATTCGACGAGCAGTACTTC
-	TRBV11-2	TRBJ1-1	-	CASSLYSGLGAEAFF	TGTGCCAGCAGCTTATATTCGGGCCTCGGCGCTGAAGCTTTCTTT
-	TRBV9	TRBJ1-3	-	CASSGGLGGNTIYF	TGTGCCAGCAGCGGTGGGCTGGGAGGAAACACCATATATTTT
-	TRBV3-1/TRBV3-2	TRBJ2-6	-	CASSLVPAEGANVLTF	TGTGCCAGCAGCCTTGTCCCCGCTGAGGGGGCCAACGTCCTGACTTTC
-	TRBV19	TRBJ1-1	-	CASRGPGHPNTEAFF	TGTGCCAGTAGGGGGCCGGGACACCCGAACACTGAAGCTTTCTTT
-	TRBV5-1	TRBJ1-1	-	CASRGDGPAFF	TGCGCCAGCAGGGGGGACGGCCCCGCTTTCTTT
-	TRBV2	TRBJ2-3	-	CASTLEPTDTQYF	TGTGCCAGCACCTTGGAGCCCACAGATACGCAGTATTTT
-	TRBV27	TRBJ2-5	-	CASSFRSGIGETQYF	TGTGCCAGCAGTTTCAGGTCAGGGATCGGCGAGACCCAGTACTTC
-	TRBV2	TRBJ1-5	-	CASNQRSTYNQPQHF	TGTGCCAGCAACCAGCGGTCCACTTACAATCAGCCCCAGCATTTT
-	TRBV6-5	TRBJ2-1	-	CASSYGGSGGYNEQFF	TGTGCCAGCAGTTACGGGGGGTCCGGCGGTTACAATGAGCAGTTCTTC
-	TRBV11-1	TRBJ2-7	-	CASSLAWQYEQYF	TGTGCCAGCAGCTTAGCGTGGCAGTACGAGCAGTACTTC
-	TRBV2	TRBJ1-4	-	CASSRLDITTNEKLFF	TGTGCCAGCAGCCGACTCGATATCACAACTAATGAAAAACTGTTTTTT
-	TRBV29-1	TRBJ2-3	-	CSVHSGIPDTQYF	TGCAGCGTTCACTCTGGGATTCCGGATACGCAGTATTTT
-	TRBV29-1	TRBJ2-5	-	CSATGTQETQYF	TGCAGCGCCACCGGGACCCAAGAGACCCAGTACTTC
-	TRBV12-5	TRBJ2-1	-	CASGSHPYEQFF	TGTGCTAGTGGCTCACACCCCTATGAGCAGTTCTTC